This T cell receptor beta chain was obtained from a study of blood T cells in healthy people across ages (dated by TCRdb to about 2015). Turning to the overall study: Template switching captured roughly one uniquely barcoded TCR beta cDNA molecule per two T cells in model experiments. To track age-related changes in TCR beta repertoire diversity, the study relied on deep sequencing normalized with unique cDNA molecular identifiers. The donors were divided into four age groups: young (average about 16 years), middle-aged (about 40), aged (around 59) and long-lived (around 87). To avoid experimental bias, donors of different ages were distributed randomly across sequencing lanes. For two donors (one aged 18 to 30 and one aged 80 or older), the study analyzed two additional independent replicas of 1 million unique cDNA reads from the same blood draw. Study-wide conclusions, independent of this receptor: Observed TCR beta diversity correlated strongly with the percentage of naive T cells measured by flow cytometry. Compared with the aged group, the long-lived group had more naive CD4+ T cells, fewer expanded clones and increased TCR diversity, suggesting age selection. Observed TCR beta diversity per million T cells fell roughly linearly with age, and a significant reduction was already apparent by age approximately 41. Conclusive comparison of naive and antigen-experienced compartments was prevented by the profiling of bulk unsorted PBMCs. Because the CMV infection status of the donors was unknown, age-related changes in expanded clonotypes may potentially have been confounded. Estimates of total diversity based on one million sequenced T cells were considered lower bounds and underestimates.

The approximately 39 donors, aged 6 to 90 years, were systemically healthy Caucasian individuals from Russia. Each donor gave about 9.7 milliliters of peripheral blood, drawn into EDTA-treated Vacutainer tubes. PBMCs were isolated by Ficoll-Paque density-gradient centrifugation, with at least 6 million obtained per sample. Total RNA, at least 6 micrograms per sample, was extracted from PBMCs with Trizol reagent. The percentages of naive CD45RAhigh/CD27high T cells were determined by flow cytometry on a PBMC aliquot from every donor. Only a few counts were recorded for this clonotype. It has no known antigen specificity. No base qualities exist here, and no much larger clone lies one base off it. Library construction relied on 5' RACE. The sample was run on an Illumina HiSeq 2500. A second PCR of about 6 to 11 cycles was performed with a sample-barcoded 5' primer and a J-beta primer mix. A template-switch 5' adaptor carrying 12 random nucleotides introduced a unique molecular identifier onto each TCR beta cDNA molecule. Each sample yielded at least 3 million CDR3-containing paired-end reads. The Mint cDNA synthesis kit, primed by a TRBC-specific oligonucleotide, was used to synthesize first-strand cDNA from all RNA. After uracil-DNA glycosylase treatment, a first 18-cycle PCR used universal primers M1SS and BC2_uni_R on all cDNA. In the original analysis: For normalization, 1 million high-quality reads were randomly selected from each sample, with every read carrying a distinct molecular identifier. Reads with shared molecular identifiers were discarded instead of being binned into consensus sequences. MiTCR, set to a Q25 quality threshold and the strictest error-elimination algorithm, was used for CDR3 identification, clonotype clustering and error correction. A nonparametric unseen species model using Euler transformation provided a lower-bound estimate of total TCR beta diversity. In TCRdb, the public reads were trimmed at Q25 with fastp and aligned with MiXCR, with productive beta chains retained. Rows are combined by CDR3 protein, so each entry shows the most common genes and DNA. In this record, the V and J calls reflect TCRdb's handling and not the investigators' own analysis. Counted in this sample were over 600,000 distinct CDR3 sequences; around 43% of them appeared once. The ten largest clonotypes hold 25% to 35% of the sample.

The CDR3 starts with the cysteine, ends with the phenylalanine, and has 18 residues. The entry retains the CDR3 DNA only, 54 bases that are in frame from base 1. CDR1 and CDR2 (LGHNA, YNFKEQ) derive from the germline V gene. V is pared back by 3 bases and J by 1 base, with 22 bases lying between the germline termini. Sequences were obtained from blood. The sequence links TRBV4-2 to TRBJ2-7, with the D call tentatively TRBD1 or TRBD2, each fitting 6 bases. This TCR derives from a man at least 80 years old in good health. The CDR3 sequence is CASSQRGYRDSGSYEQYF. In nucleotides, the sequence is TGTGCCAGCAGCCAGAGGGGGTATCGGGACTCGGGATCCTACGAGCAGTACTTC.